This T cell receptor (beta chain) was captured by sequencing in a study of blood T cell repertoires in COVID-19. Across the whole study: Acute and convalescent COVID-19 specimens originated in the United States, Italy and Spain.

Trimming pared 1 base from V and 3 bases from J, leaving 23 bases between. The germline V gene encodes CDR1 SGHDT and CDR2 YYEEEE. This CDR3 has 18 residues. Enrollees, about 18 to 100 years old, lived in fewer than 25 US areas. In assigning cohorts, the study relied on participant-reported clinical history. Data came from immunoSEQ multiplex PCR; TCRdb stores just in-frame clones and leaves some out. This table has around 400,000 clones, more than 85% appearing once. The clonotype originates from a woman aged 40 to 49 who had been exposed to COVID-19. The chain links TRBV5-6 to TRBJ2-7, with D possibly matching TRBD2 (5 bases). Sequencing input: PBMCs or T cells enriched from blood (not recorded which). The CDR3 sequence: CASSLSVKVYYGSYEQYF. The CDR3 DNA is TGTGCCAGCAGCTTGTCGGTGAAAGTCTATTATGGGAGCTACGAGCAGTACTTC.